Sequencing of this T cell receptor beta chain was carried out in a study of T cells in Graves' hyperthyroidism and ophthalmopathy. V shed 4 bases and J shed 8 bases, with 20 bases lying between them. The CDR3 has 15 residues. Germline values: CDR1 MGHRA, CDR2 YSYEKL. Inclusion characteristics of ophthalmopathy patients comprised a Clinical Activity Score of at least 3, a NOSPECS grade of at least 4, and duration under 3 months. The source material, RNA transcripts, was used to amplify TCR beta CDR3 regions. Carried out on the TCR CDR3, a first-round RT-PCR used the HTBI primer set. TCRdb reprocessed the multiplex PCR reads with MiXCR, giving one entry per CDR3 protein. The sample lists roughly 500,000 distinct CDR3 sequences, around a quarter occurring once. This clonotype was observed many times.

The rearrangement links TRBV4-1 to TRBJ1-2, with D possibly being TRBD1 (6 bases). Sequencing was done on a sample of blood. The TCR originated in a woman aged 25 to 39 with Graves' ophthalmopathy. The CDR3 DNA sequence: TGCGCCAGCAGCCCCTGGACAGTCGAAATGGGAGGCTACACCTTC. Protein product: CASSPWTVEMGGYTF.